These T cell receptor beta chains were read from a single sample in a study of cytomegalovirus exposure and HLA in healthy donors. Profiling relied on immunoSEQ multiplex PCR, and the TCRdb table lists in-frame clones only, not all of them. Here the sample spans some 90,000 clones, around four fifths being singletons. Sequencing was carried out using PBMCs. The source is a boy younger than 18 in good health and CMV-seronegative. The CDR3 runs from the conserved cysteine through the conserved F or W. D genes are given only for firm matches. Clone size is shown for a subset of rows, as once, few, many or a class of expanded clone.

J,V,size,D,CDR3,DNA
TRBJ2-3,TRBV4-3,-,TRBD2,CASSQLYPPVRGGSTDTQYF,TGCGCCAGCAGCCAACTCTACCCCCCTGTCCGGGGGGGTAGCACAGATACGCAGTATTTT
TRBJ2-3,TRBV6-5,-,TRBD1,CASSRDRVTDTQYF,TGTGCCAGCAGCAGGGACAGGGTCACAGATACGCAGTATTTT
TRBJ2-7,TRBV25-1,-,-,CASSELSGVEQYF,TGTGCCAGCAGTGAATTATCCGGGGTCGAGCAGTACTTC
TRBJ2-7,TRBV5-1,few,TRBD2,CASSLGRGGRYEQYF,TGCGCCAGCAGCTTGGGGCGGGGGGGCCGTTACGAGCAGTACTTC
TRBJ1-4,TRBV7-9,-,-,CASSFDRKTNEKLFF,TGTGCCAGCAGCTTTGACAGGAAAACTAATGAAAAACTGTTTTTT
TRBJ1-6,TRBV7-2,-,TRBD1,CASSYRQGRTPLHF,TGTGCCAGCAGCTACCGACAGGGTAGGACACCCCTCCACTTT
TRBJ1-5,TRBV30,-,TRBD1,CAWSRQGVQPQHF,TGTGCCTGGAGTAGACAGGGTGTTCAGCCCCAGCATTTT
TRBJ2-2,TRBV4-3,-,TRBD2,CASSQELAGAGELFF,TGCGCCAGCAGCCAAGAACTAGCGGGAGCCGGGGAGCTGTTTTTT
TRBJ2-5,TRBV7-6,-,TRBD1,CASSASRDRTDQTQYF,TGTGCCAGCAGCGCATCTAGGGACAGAACCGATCAGACCCAGTACTTC
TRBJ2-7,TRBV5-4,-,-,CASSLGRGSYEQYF,TGTGCCAGCAGCTTGGGTCGGGGTTCCTACGAGCAGTACTTC
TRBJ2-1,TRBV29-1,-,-,CSVPGSGTYNEQFF,TGCAGCGTTCCCGGTAGCGGTACCTACAATGAGCAGTTCTTC
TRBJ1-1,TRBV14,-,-,CASSGWDKTEAFF,TGTGCCAGCAGCGGATGGGACAAAACTGAAGCTTTCTTT
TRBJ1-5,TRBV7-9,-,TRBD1,CASSLGGQGARQPQHF,TGTGCCAGCAGCTTAGGGGGACAGGGGGCAAGACAGCCCCAGCATTTT
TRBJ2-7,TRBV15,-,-,CATSRGRGEGEQYF,TGTGCCACCAGCAGAGGGAGGGGCGAAGGGGAGCAGTACTTC
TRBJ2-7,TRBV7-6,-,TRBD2,CASSSRTSGGEQYF,TGTGCCAGCAGCTCCAGGACTAGCGGGGGCGAGCAGTACTTC
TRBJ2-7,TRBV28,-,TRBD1,CASSKRTGGGYEQYF,TGTGCCAGCAGCAAACGAACAGGGGGTGGCTACGAGCAGTACTTC
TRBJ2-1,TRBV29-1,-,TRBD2,CSVEEDGGRSNEQFF,TGCAGCGTTGAAGAAGATGGCGGGAGGAGCAATGAGCAGTTCTTC
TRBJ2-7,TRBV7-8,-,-,CASNFLGGYEQYF,TGTGCCAGCAACTTTTTAGGGGGCTACGAGCAGTACTTC
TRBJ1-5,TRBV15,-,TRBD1,CATSNRTGYLISGNQPQHF,TGTGCCACCAGCAATAGGACAGGGTATCTTATAAGTGGCAATCAGCCCCAGCATTTT
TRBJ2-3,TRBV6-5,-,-,CASEGGNTDTQYF,TGTGCCAGCGAGGGGGGGAACACAGATACGCAGTATTTT
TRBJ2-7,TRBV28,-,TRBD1,CASSRGGTGGYEQYF,TGTGCCAGCAGCCGCGGGGGGACAGGGGGCTACGAGCAGTACTTC
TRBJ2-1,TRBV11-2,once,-,CASSRGGIDNEQFF,TGTGCCAGCAGCAGGGGTGGTATCGACAATGAGCAGTTCTTC
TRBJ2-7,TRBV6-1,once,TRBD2,CASGRAGTNYEQYF,TGTGCCAGCGGGAGGGCGGGGACTAACTACGAGCAGTACTTC
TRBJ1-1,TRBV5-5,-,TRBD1,CASRGTGATTEAFF,TGTGCCAGCAGAGGCACAGGGGCAACCACTGAAGCTTTCTTT
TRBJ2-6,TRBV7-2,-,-,CASRETLSGANVLTF,TGTGCCAGCAGGGAGACCCTCTCTGGGGCCAACGTCCTGACTTTC
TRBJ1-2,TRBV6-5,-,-,CASRRQKNYGYTF,TGTGCCAGCAGAAGACAGAAAAACTATGGCTACACCTTC
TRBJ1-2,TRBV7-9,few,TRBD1,CASSLLENRGLKDGYTF,TGTGCCAGCAGCTTACTCGAGAACAGGGGGTTAAAGGATGGCTACACCTTC
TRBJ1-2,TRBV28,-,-,CASSLRQANYGYTF,TGTGCCAGCAGTTTACGACAGGCTAACTATGGCTACACCTTC
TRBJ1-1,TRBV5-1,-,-,CASSLGASGTEAFF,TGCGCCAGCAGCTTAGGGGCCTCCGGGACTGAAGCTTTCTTT
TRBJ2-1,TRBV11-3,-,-,CASSPYHQNEQFF,TGTGCCAGCAGCCCATATCACCAGAATGAGCAGTTCTTC
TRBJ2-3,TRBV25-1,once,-,CASSGRRPGVRSDTQYF,TGTGCCAGCAGTGGTCGAAGACCGGGGGTGAGATCAGATACGCAGTATTTT
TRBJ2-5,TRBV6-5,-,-,CASSRRSGVQETQYF,TGTGCCAGCAGCCGACGATCGGGTGTCCAAGAGACCCAGTACTTC
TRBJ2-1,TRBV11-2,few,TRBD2,CASRGPGLASYNEQFF,TGTGCCAGCAGGGGCCCGGGACTAGCGTCCTACAATGAGCAGTTCTTC